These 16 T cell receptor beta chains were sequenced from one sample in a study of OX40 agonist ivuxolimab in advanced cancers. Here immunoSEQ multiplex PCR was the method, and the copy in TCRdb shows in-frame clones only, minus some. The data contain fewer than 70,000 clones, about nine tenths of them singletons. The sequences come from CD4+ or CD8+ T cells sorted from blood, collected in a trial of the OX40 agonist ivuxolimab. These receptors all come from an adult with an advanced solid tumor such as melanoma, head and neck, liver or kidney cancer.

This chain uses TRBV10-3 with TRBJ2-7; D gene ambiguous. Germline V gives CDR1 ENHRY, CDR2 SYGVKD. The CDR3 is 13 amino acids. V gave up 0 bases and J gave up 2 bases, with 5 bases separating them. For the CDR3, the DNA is TGTGCCATCAGTGAGTCCATGGCCTACGAGCAGTACTTC. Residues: CAISESMAYEQYF.

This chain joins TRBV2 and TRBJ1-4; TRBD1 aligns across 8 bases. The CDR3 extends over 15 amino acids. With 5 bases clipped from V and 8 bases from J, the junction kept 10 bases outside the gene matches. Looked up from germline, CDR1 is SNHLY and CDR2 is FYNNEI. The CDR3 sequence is CASSHAGTGGEKLFF. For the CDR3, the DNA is TGTGCCAGCAGTCACGCCGGGACAGGTGGCGAAAAACTGTTTTTT.

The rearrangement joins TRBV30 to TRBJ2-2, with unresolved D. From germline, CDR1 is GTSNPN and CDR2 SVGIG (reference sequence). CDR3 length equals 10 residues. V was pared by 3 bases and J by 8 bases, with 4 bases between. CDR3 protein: CAWRGGELFF. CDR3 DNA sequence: TGTGCCTGGAGGGGTGGGGAGCTGTTTTTT.

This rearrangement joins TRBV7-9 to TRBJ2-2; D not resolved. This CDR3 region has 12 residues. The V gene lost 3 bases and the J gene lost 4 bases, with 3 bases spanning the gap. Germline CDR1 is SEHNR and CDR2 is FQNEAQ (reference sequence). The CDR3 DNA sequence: TGTGCCAGCAGCTTTGGCACCGGGGAGCTGTTTTTT. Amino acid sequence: CASSFGTGELFF.

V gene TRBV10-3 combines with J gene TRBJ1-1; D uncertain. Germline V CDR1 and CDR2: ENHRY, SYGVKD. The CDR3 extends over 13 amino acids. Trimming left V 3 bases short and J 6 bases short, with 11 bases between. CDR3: CAISDLQVSEAFF. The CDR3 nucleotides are TGTGCCATCAGTGACCTACAAGTCTCTGAAGCTTTCTTT.

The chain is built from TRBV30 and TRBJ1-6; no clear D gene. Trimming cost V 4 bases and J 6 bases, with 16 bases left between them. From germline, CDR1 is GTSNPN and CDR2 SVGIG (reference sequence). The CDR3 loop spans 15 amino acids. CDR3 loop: CAWNLLGWRNSPLHF. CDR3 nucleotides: TGTGCCTGGAACCTTTTGGGGTGGCGTAATTCACCCCTCCACTTT.

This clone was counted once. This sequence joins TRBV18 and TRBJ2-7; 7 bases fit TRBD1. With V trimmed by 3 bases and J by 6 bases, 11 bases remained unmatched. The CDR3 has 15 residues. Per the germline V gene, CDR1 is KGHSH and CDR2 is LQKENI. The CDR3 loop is CASSPPGTAMSEQYF. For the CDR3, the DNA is TGTGCCAGCTCACCCCCCGGGACAGCCATGTCCGAGCAGTACTTC. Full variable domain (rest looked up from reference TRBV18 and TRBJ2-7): NAGVMQNPRHLVRRRGQEARLRCSPMKGHSHVYWYRQLPEEGLKFMVYLQKENIIDESGMPKERFSAEFPKEGPSILRIQQVVRGDSAAYFCASSPPGTAMSEQYFGPGTRLTVT.

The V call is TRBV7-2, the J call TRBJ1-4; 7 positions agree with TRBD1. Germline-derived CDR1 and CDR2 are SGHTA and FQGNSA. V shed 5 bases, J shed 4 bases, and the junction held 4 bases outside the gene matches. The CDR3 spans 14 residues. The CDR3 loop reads CASSRQGNNEKLFF. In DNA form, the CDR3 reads TGTGCCAGCAGCCGACAGGGTAATAATGAAAAACTGTTTTTT.

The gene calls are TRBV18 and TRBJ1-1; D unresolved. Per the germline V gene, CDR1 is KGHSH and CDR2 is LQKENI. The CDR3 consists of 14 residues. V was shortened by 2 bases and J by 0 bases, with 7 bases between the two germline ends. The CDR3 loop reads CASSPGLMNTEAFF. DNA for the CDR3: TGTGCCAGCTCACCAGGGCTCATGAACACTGAAGCTTTCTTT.

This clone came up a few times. As DNA, the CDR3 is TGCGCCAGCAAGGACAGGGAGATAGGACAGCCCCAGCATTTT. Translated: CASKDREIGQPQHF. The chain employs TRBV10-2 and TRBJ1-5; 8 nucleotides align to TRBD1. The CDR3 has 14 residues. V lost 7 bases and J lost 7; bases outside the gene matches: 9. The germline gives CDR1 WSHSY, CDR2 SAAADI.

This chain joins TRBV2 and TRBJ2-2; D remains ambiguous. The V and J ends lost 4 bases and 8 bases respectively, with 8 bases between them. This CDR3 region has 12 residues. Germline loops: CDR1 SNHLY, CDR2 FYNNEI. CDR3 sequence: CASSVRWGELFF. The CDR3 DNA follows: TGTGCCAGCAGTGTAAGGTGGGGGGAGCTGTTTTTT.

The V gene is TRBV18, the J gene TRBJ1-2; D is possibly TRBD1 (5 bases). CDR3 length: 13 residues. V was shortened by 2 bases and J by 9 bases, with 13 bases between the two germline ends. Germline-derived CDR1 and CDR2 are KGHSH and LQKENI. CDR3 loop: CASSPTGQLSYTF. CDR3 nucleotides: TGTGCCAGCTCACCAACAGGTCAACTTAGCTACACCTTC.

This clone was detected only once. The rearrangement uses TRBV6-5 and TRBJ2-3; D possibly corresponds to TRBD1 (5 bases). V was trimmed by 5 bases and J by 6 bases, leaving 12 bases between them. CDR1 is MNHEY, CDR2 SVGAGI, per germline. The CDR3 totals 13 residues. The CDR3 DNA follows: TGTGCCAGCAGTGAGCCGAACAGGGATACGCAGTATTTT. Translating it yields CASSEPNRDTQYF.

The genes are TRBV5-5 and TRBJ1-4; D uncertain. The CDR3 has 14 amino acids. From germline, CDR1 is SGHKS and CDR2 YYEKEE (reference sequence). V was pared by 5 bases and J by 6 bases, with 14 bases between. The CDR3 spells CASSFQPQDEKLFF. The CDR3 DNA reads TGTGCCAGCAGTTTTCAACCTCAGGATGAAAAACTGTTTTTT.

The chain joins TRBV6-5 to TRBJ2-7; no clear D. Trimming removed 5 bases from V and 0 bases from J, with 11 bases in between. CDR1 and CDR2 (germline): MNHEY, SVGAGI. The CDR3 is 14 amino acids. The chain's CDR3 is CASSPSWDSYEQYF. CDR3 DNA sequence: TGTGCCAGCAGTCCCTCTTGGGACTCCTACGAGCAGTACTTC.

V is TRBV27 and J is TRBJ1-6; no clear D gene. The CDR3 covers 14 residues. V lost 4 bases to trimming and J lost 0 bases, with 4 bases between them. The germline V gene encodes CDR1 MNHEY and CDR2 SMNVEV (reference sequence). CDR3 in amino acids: CASSSSSYNSPLHF. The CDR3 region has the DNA TGTGCCAGCAGTTCCAGCTCCTATAATTCACCCCTCCACTTT.